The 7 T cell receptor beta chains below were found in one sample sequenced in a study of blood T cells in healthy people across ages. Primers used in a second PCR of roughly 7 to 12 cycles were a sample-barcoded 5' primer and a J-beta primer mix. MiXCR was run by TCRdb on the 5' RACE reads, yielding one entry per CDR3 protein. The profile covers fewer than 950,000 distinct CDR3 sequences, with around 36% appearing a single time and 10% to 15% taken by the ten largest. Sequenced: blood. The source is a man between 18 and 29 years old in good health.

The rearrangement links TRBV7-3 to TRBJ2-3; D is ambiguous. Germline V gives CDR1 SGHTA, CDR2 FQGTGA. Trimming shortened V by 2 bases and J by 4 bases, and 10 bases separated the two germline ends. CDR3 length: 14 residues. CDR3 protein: CASSLDPWPDTQYF. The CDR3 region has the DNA TGTGCCAGCAGCTTAGATCCCTGGCCAGATACGCAGTATTTT.

The CDR3 DNA is TGTGCCAGCAGCGAGGGGGCGGACGGCTACACCTTC. It encodes CASSEGADGYTF. The J gene is TRBJ1-2, the V gene TRBV6-5; 7 bases are shared with TRBD1. The CDR3 runs 12 residues. J gave up 8 bases and V 6 bases, and 6 bases lay outside the gene matches. Germline assignment: CDR1 MNHEY and CDR2 SVGAGI.

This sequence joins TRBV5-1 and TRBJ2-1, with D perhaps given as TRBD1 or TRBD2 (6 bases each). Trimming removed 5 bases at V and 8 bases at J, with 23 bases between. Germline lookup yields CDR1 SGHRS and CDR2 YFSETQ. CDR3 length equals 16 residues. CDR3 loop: CASSYHLSGARDEQFF. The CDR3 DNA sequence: TGCGCCAGCAGTTACCATCTCTCGGGGGCAAGAGATGAGCAGTTCTTC. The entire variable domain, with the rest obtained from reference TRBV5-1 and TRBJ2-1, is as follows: KAGVTQTPRYLIKTRGQQVTLSCSPISGHRSVSWYQQTPGQGLQFLFEYFSETQRNKGNFPGRFSGRQFSNSRSEMNVSTLELGDSALYLCASSYHLSGARDEQFFGPGTRLTVL.

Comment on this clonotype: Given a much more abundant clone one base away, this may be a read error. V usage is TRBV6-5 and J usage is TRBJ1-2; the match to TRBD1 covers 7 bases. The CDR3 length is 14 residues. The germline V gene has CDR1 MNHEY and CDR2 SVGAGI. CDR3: CVSSYDRDFYGYTF. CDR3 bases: TGTGTCAGCAGTTACGACAGGGATTTCTATGGCTACACCTTC.

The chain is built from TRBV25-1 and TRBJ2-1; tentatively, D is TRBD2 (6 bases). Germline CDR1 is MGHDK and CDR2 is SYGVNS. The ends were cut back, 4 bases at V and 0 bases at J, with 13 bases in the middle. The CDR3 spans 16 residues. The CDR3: CASSGPGGPSYNEQFF. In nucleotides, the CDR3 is TGTGCCAGCAGTGGGCCCGGGGGACCCTCCTACAATGAGCAGTTCTTC.

The CDR3 is CASSERYAAEAFF. The CDR3 DNA reads as TGTGCCAGCAGTGAGAGATACGCGGCTGAAGCTTTCTTT. The chain uses TRBV2 and TRBJ1-1; D unclear. Trimming cost V 3 bases and J 6 bases, with 11 bases left between them. Germline loops: CDR1 SNHLY, CDR2 FYNNEI. CDR3 size: 13 residues.

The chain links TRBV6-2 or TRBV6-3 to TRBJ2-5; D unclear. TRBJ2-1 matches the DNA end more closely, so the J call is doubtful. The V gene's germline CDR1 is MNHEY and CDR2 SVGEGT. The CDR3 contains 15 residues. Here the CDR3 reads CASSYSIPKKETQFF. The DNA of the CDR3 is TGTGCCAGCAGTTACTCGATCCCAAAGAAAGAGACCCAGTTCTTC.